One and the same sample provided the 21 T cell receptor beta chains below, sequenced in a study of control samples from healthy donors and cancer patients (dated by TCRdb to about 2020). The library came from the immunoSEQ multiplex PCR assay. TCRdb took over this immuneACCESS table, retaining in-frame rearrangements with V and J assigned. Such tables are incomplete; in checked studies, under half of the missing clones stem from an unresolved V gene, and the remainder is unexplained. Across this sample there are roughly 100,000 clones, with about 90% seen only once. About 2.5% of the sample is taken by the ten largest. The material sequenced was blood. The receptors shown here come from a woman in her late teens or twenties in good health.

CDR3 DNA sequence: TGTGCCAGCAGCTTAAACAGGAGCCCGAGCACTGAAGCTTTCTTT. Amino acid sequence: CASSLNRSPSTEAFF. J is TRBJ1-1 and V is TRBV7-9; possible D gene TRBD1, 5 bases. CDR1 SEHNR and CDR2 FQNEAQ come from the germline V gene (reference sequence). Trimming took 2 bases from V and 4 from J, leaving 14 bases between them. The CDR3 has 15 amino acids.

Here the CDR3 reads CASSLAGGNEQFF. For the CDR3, the DNA is TGTGCCAGCAGTCTAGCGGGGGGAAATGAGCAGTTCTTC. The V gene is TRBV28, the J gene TRBJ2-1; 11 positions agree with TRBD2. The V and J ends lost 5 bases and 7 bases, in that order; junction bases with no gene match: 1. Germline CDR1 reads MDHEN; CDR2 reads SYDVKM. The CDR3 sequence is 13 residues long.

The chain combines TRBV19 with TRBJ2-1, with D perhaps given as TRBD1 or TRBD2 (5 bases each). Trimming stripped 3 bases from V and 8 bases from J, with 14 bases between. This CDR3 has 14 residues. CDR1 and CDR2 from the germline V gene are LNHDA and SQIVND (reference sequence). CDR3 DNA: TGTGCCAGTAGTATCGGCTCGGGGCGAGATGAGCAGTTCTTC. Its translation: CASSIGSGRDEQFF.

The rearrangement uses TRBV7-9 and TRBJ1-1, with 8 positions matching TRBD1. Per germline, CDR1 SEHNR and CDR2 FQNEAQ (reference sequence). The CDR3 runs 15 residues. Unmatched junction bases numbered 9, after V lost 5 bases and J lost 4 bases. The CDR3 DNA sequence: TGTGCCAGCAGCGCAACCCGGACAGGGCGCACTGAAGCTTTCTTT. Translated: CASSATRTGRTEAFF. Looking up the rest from reference TRBV7-9 and TRBJ1-1 gives the full variable domain: DTGVSQNPRHKITKRGQNVTFRCDPISEHNRLYWYRQTLGQGPEFLTYFQNEAQLEKSRLLSDRFSAERPKGSFSTLEIQRTEQGDSAMYLCASSATRTGRTEAFFGQGTRLTVV.

The genes are TRBV7-9 and TRBJ2-5, with TRBD2 identical over 10 bases. From germline, CDR1 is SEHNR and CDR2 FQNEAQ (reference sequence). This CDR3 is 16 amino acids long. J gave up 5 bases and V 2 bases, and 8 bases lay outside the gene matches. As DNA, the CDR3 is TGTGCCAGCAGCTTAATCCTAGCGGGGGTTGGCGAGACCCAGTACTTC. Translated, it gives CASSLILAGVGETQYF.

This clone was recorded a few times. The rearrangement uses TRBV30 and TRBJ1-5; D unresolved. Trimming shortened V by 2 bases and J by 6 bases, and 5 bases separated the two germline ends. Germline V gene data show CDR1 as GTSNPN and CDR2 as SVGIG (reference sequence). There are 11 residues in the CDR3. The CDR3 region is CAWSNGQPQHF. CDR3 bases: TGTGCCTGGAGTAACGGTCAGCCCCAGCATTTT.

The chain carries TRBV5-8 and TRBJ2-7; D is uncertain. This CDR3 has 15 amino acids. V lost 2 bases, J lost 2 bases, and 14 bases lay in between. Germline CDR1 is SGHTS and CDR2 is YDEGEE. CDR3 protein: CASSFARFPTYEQYF. DNA of the CDR3: TGTGCCAGCAGCTTTGCGCGCTTTCCAACCTACGAGCAGTACTTC.

The chain is built from TRBV9 and TRBJ1-1; maybe TRBD1 (6 bases). Germline V gene sequence: CDR1 SGDLS, CDR2 YYNGEE. The CDR3 contains 15 residues. V dropped 4 bases and J dropped 5 bases, with 18 bases sitting between them. The CDR3 region is CASSPLSRGGTEAFF. The CDR3 DNA reads as TGTGCCAGCAGCCCTCTCTCCAGGGGTGGGACTGAAGCTTTCTTT. Full variable domain (outside the CDR3, taken from reference TRBV9 and TRBJ1-1): DSGVTQTPKHLITATGQRVTLRCSPRSGDLSVYWYQQSLDQGLQFLIQYYNGEERAKGNILERFSAQQFPDLHSELNLSSLELGDSALYFCASSPLSRGGTEAFFGQGTRLTVV.

V gene TRBV5-4 combines with J gene TRBJ2-1; D not resolved. Germline V gene data show CDR1 as SGHNT and CDR2 as YYREEE (reference sequence). This CDR3 has 12 residues. V was trimmed by 4 bases and J by 7 bases, leaving 9 bases between them. The CDR3 DNA reads TGTGCCAGCAGCCTCTTTACTAATGAGCAGTTCTTC. It yields the protein CASSLFTNEQFF.

The rearrangement links TRBV19 to TRBJ1-1; 9 nucleotides agree with TRBD1. V was pared by 7 bases and J by 6 bases, with 9 bases of the junction left unmatched. Germline V CDR1 and CDR2: LNHDA, SQIVND (reference sequence). The CDR3 covers 14 residues. The CDR3 sequence: CASKLTGGAPEAFF. Here the CDR3 DNA reads TGTGCCAGTAAGTTAACAGGGGGCGCACCTGAAGCTTTCTTT.

The V and J genes are TRBV3-1 (or the pseudogene TRBV3-2) and TRBJ1-1, with 8 bases that match TRBD1. J lost 5 bases, V lost 6 bases, and 8 bases had no gene match. Germline CDR1 and CDR2: LGHDT and YNNKEL (reference sequence). The CDR3 is 14 residues long. The CDR3 spells CASSQDREGTEAFF. Here the CDR3 DNA reads TGTGCCAGCAGTCAGGACAGGGAAGGGACTGAAGCTTTCTTT.

This sequence joins TRBV3-1 (or the pseudogene TRBV3-2) and TRBJ2-1, with no clear D. V was pared by 0 bases and J by 10 bases, with 7 bases between. Germline loops: CDR1 LGHDT, CDR2 YNNKEL (reference sequence). The CDR3 length is 12 residues. CDR3 sequence (DNA): TGTGCCAGCAGCCAAGATTCGCCCGAGCAGTTCTTC. Translated: CASSQDSPEQFF.

The chain uses TRBV6-4 and TRBJ2-2, with D uncertain. The CDR3 is 13 amino acids. The V gene lost 5 bases and the J gene lost 2 bases, with 6 bases spanning the gap. Germline lookup yields CDR1 MRHNA and CDR2 SNTAGT. CDR3 region: CASSRHNTGELFF. The CDR3 DNA sequence: TGTGCCAGCAGTAGACATAACACCGGGGAGCTGTTTTTT.

J is TRBJ1-2 and V is TRBV19; 10 nucleotides line up with TRBD1. Germline CDR1 LNHDA, CDR2 SQIVND (reference sequence). V trimming: 5 bases; J trimming: 5 bases; junction bases outside the gene matches: 8. The CDR3 consists of 15 residues. In nucleotides, the CDR3 is TGTGCCAGTAGTCCAGACGGGACAGGGGCGTATGGCTACACCTTC. Its protein is CASSPDGTGAYGYTF. The variable domain in full, with the rest retrieved from reference TRBV19 and TRBJ1-2, is DGGITQSPKYLFRKEGQNVTLSCEQNLNHDAMYWYRQDPGQGLRLIYYSQIVNDFQKGDIAEGYSVSREKKESFPLTVTSAQKNPTAFYLCASSPDGTGAYGYTFGSGTRLTVV.

On this clone itself: The junction departs from the called germline gene at one end, perhaps through a read error. This chain joins TRBV28 and TRBJ1-5; 9 nucleotides line up with TRBD1. The CDR3 contains 15 residues. Germline CDR1 and CDR2: MDHEN and SYDVKM. CDR3 amino acids: CASRQQGAPNRPQHF. The CDR3 DNA reads TGTGCCAGCAGACAACAGGGGGCCCCCAATCGGCCCCAGCATTTT.

This chain joins TRBV7-2 and TRBJ2-1, with 8 bases matching TRBD2. Trimming took 10 bases from V and 7 from J; bases not matched to a gene: 12. The germline V gene encodes CDR1 SGHTA and CDR2 FQGNSA. The CDR3 covers 14 residues. In DNA form, the CDR3 reads TGTGCCACGGCCCTGCGGGGGGCGAGGAATGAGCAGTTCTTC. Residues: CATALRGARNEQFF.

The chain recombines TRBV11-2 with TRBJ1-2, with a tentative D call TRBD1 (5 bases). Trimming removed 2 bases at V and 7 bases at J, with 23 bases between. Germline V gene data show CDR1 as SGHAT and CDR2 as FQNNGV. This CDR3 is 17 amino acids long. CDR3 region: CASSLNRPTIGVGGYTF. The CDR3 nucleotides are TGTGCCAGCAGCTTAAACAGGCCCACGATCGGGGTCGGTGGCTACACCTTC.

The V call is TRBV25-1, the J call TRBJ1-6; D unclear. Trimming pared 1 base from V and 9 bases from J, leaving 7 bases between. The CDR3 has 13 residues. CDR1 is MGHDK and CDR2 is SYGVNS in the germline V gene. In DNA form, the CDR3 reads TGTGCCAGCAGTGAATCGAGTGGTTCACCCCTCCACTTT. Translated, it gives CASSESSGSPLHF.

The J gene is TRBJ2-4, the V gene TRBV7-8; TRBD1 might be the D (5 bases). Germline-derived CDR1 and CDR2 are SGHVS and FQNEAQ. The CDR3 is 14 amino acids. The V end was cut by 5 bases, the J end by 3 bases, with 11 bases between. DNA of the CDR3: TGTGCCAGCAGCGTCGACAGAAACAAAAACATTCAGTACTTC. Translated: CASSVDRNKNIQYF.

This chain links TRBV28 with TRBJ1-1, with TRBD1 matching over 10 bases. Germline V CDR1 and CDR2: MDHEN, SYDVKM. V was clipped by 6 bases and J by 5 bases; unmatched bases: 6. The length of the CDR3 is 14 residues. The CDR3 DNA sequence: TGTGCCAGCAGCCTCGACAGGGGGCCAACTGAAGCTTTCTTT. The encoded protein is CASSLDRGPTEAFF.

The chain recombines TRBV15 with TRBJ1-1; D gene uncertain. Germline values: CDR1 LNHNV, CDR2 YYDKDF (reference sequence). The CDR3 covers 13 residues. V was trimmed by 0 bases and J by 3 bases, leaving 5 bases between them. The CDR3 DNA follows: TGTGCCACCAGCAGAGAGGGTGACACTGAAGCTTTCTTT. This sequence encodes CATSREGDTEAFF.